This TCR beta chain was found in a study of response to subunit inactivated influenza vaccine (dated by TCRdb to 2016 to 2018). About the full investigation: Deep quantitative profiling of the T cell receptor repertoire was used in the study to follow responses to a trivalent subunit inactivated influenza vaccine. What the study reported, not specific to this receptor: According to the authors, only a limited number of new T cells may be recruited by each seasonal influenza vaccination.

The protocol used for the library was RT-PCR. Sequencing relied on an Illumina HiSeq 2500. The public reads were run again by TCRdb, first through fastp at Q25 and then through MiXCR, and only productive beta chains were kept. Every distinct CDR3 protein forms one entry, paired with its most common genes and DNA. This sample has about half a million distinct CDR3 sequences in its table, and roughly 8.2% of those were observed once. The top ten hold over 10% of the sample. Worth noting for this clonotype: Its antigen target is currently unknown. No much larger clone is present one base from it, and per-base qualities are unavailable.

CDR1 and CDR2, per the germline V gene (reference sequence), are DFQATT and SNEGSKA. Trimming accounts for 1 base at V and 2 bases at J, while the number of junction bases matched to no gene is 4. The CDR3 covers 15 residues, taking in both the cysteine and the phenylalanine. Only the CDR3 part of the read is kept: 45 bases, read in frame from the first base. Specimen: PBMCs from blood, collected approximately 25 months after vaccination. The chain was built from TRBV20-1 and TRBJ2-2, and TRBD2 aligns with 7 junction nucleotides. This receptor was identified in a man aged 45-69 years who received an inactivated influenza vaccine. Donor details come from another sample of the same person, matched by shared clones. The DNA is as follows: TGCAGTGCTAGAGTGGGGAGGGTTAACACCGGGGAGCTGTTTTTT. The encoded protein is CSARVGRVNTGELFF.